The 26 T cell receptor beta chains listed next were all sequenced from one sample in a study of OX40 agonist ivuxolimab in advanced cancers. Generated by immunoSEQ multiplex PCR, the TCRdb table keeps only in-frame clones and is missing some. The sample holds 45,000 to 65,000 clones, roughly three quarters seen once. Sequencing was performed on CD4+ or CD8+ T cells sorted from blood, taken in a trial of the OX40 agonist ivuxolimab. The receptors were gathered from an adult with an advanced solid tumor such as melanoma, head and neck, liver or kidney cancer.

On this clone itself: An end of the junction does not agree with germline; a read error may underlie this. The chain combines TRBV5-8 with TRBJ1-4; no clear D. This CDR3 has 14 residues. CDR1 is SGHTS and CDR2 is YDEGEE in the germline V gene. This CDR3 reads CASSLDQPGEKLFF. The CDR3 bases are TGTGCCAGCAGTTTGGATCAACCGGGGGAAAAACTGTTTTTT.

Only one count was recorded for this clone. The chain is built from TRBV19 and TRBJ1-2; no clear D. The germline CDR1 and CDR2 sequences are LNHDA and SQIVND (reference sequence). This CDR3 contains 11 residues. Written as DNA, the CDR3 is TGTGCTATTAGGCGTAACTATGGCTACACCTTC. Translation: CAIRRNYGYTF.

The chain employs TRBV28 and TRBJ2-1; 9 bases agree with TRBD1. CDR1 MDHEN and CDR2 SYDVKM come from the germline V gene. V gave up 7 bases and J gave up 6 bases; unmatched junction bases: 10. CDR3 length: 15 residues. The CDR3 DNA reads TGTGCCAGCAAAAGCCGGGACAGGGCAAGCAATGAGCAGTTCTTC. Amino acid sequence: CASKSRDRASNEQFF.

V gene TRBV9 combines with J gene TRBJ2-7, with 12 bases aligning to TRBD2. This CDR3 has 19 residues. Trimming cost V 4 bases and J 7 bases; bases outside gene matches: 21. The germline V gene has CDR1 SGDLS and CDR2 YYNGEE. CDR3 nucleotides: TGTGCCAGCAGCCCGAGAAGCATGAGGGCTAGCGGGAGGGCCGAGGAGCAGTACTTC. Its translation is CASSPRSMRASGRAEEQYF.

The V and J genes are TRBV18 and TRBJ1-1; TRBD1 agrees at 8 bases. J gave up 3 bases and V 3 bases, and 3 bases lay outside the gene matches. This CDR3 is 14 amino acids long. Germline V lookup: CDR1 KGHSH, CDR2 LQKENI. CDR3 DNA sequence: TGTGCCAGCTCACCCCGGACAGGGCACACTGAAGCTTTCTTT. Encoded protein: CASSPRTGHTEAFF.

V gene TRBV6-1 combines with J gene TRBJ1-2, with no clear D. This CDR3 region has 13 residues. Germline CDR1 reads MNHNS; CDR2 reads SASEGT. V shed 7 bases and J shed 2 bases, with 11 bases lying between them. The CDR3 protein is CASTNSLNYGYTF. Written as DNA, the CDR3 is TGTGCCAGCACGAACTCCTTGAACTATGGCTACACCTTC.

Written as DNA, the CDR3 is TGTGCCAGCAGTGAACCCCGGGGTGGGGGCGGTGGCTACACCTTC. Amino acids: CASSEPRGGGGGYTF. The V call is TRBV2, the J call TRBJ1-2; the D gene is possibly TRBD1 (6 bases). The ends were cut back, 2 bases at V and 7 bases at J, with 17 bases in the middle. Germline values: CDR1 SNHLY, CDR2 FYNNEI. The CDR3 spans 15 residues.

The chain is built from TRBV19 and TRBJ2-7; 10 bases map to TRBD1. From germline, CDR1 is LNHDA and CDR2 SQIVND (reference sequence). The CDR3 is 16 amino acids. Trimming cost V 4 bases and J 6 bases; bases outside gene matches: 12. CDR3 in amino acids: CASSTFPGTGAGEQYF. The CDR3 nucleotides are TGTGCCAGTAGTACTTTCCCAGGGACAGGGGCAGGCGAGCAGTACTTC.

The chain is built from TRBV5-6 and TRBJ2-7, with TRBD1 identical over 9 bases. The CDR3 extends over 15 amino acids. Germline CDR1 is SGHDT and CDR2 is YYEEEE. With V trimmed by 0 bases and J by 4 bases, 5 bases remained unmatched. CDR3 amino acids: CASSLVGQGMYEQYF. In DNA, the CDR3 is TGTGCCAGCAGCTTGGTTGGACAGGGGATGTACGAGCAGTACTTC.

The chain recombines TRBV9 with TRBJ2-1; 9 bases align to TRBD2. Germline CDR1 is SGDLS and CDR2 is YYNGEE. This CDR3 has 15 amino acids. Germline trimming cut 4 bases from V and 7 bases from J; bases unmatched to any gene: 9. CDR3 protein: CASSSLSGRGNEQFF. CDR3 DNA sequence: TGTGCCAGCAGCTCCCTTAGCGGGAGAGGGAATGAGCAGTTCTTC. Full variable domain (remainder filled in from reference TRBV9 and TRBJ2-1): DSGVTQTPKHLITATGQRVTLRCSPRSGDLSVYWYQQSLDQGLQFLIQYYNGEERAKGNILERFSAQQFPDLHSELNLSSLELGDSALYFCASSSLSGRGNEQFFGPGTRLTVL.

The V gene is TRBV9, the J gene TRBJ2-1; unclear D gene. CDR1 and CDR2 from the germline V gene are SGDLS and YYNGEE. The CDR3 spans 15 residues. V gave up 4 bases and J gave up 4 bases, with 15 bases separating them. CDR3 bases: TGTGCCAGCAGCCCCCCCCCTGGCCCTTACAATGAGCAGTTCTTC. Residues: CASSPPPGPYNEQFF.

V usage is TRBV5-3 and J usage is TRBJ2-3, with 7 nucleotides matching TRBD1. TRBV5-3 is sorted into the ORF group, with uncertain function. This CDR3 region has 15 residues. Germline trimming cut 0 bases from V and 4 bases from J; bases unmatched to any gene: 5. DNA for the CDR3: TGTGCCAGAAGCTTGGAGGGGGCAGGGGCAGATACGCAGTATTTT. Translating gives CARSLEGAGADTQYF.

V gene TRBV28 combines with J gene TRBJ2-5; D might be TRBD1 or TRBD2, each matching 7 bases. V was trimmed by 1 base and J by 2 bases, leaving 14 bases between them. The CDR3 runs 16 residues. CDR1 and CDR2 from the germline V gene are MDHEN and SYDVKM. The chain's CDR3 is CASSLFQGGAQETQYF. CDR3 bases: TGTGCCAGCAGTTTATTCCAGGGGGGGGCTCAAGAGACCCAGTACTTC.

The V gene is TRBV5-5, the J gene TRBJ2-2; D gene unclear. V lost 3 bases to trimming and J lost 4 bases, with 4 bases between them. Germline V CDR1 and CDR2: SGHKS, YYEKEE (reference sequence). The CDR3 length is 12 residues. The CDR3 loop is CASSSRTGELFF. In DNA form, the CDR3 reads TGTGCCAGCAGCTCTCGCACCGGGGAGCTGTTTTTT.

The rearrangement uses TRBV6-1 and TRBJ1-1; D gene ambiguous. V was cut by 1 base and J by 8 bases, with 17 bases left in between. The CDR3 has 15 amino acids. Germline V gene data show CDR1 as MNHNS and CDR2 as SASEGT. This CDR3 reads CASSEDSLGHLEAFF. DNA of the CDR3: TGTGCCAGCAGTGAAGATAGTCTCGGGCACCTCGAAGCTTTCTTT.

This sequence joins TRBV15 and TRBJ2-7; either TRBD1 or TRBD2 may fit D (6 bases each). CDR1 and CDR2 (germline): LNHNV, YYDKDF (reference sequence). The CDR3 is made up of 14 amino acids. The V end lost 0 bases, the J end lost 6 bases, and 12 bases lay between the germline ends. CDR3: CATSRDGGPFEQYF. The CDR3, as DNA: TGTGCCACCAGCAGAGATGGGGGGCCTTTCGAGCAGTACTTC.

This rearrangement joins TRBV6-1 to TRBJ1-2; D is undetermined. With 1 base removed from V and 4 bases from J, the gap between germline ends came to 13 bases. CDR3 size: 15 residues. Per the germline V gene, CDR1 is MNHNS and CDR2 is SASEGT. CDR3 sequence: CASSEVERRIYGYTF. The CDR3 region has the DNA TGTGCCAGCAGTGAAGTAGAAAGGCGGATCTATGGCTACACCTTC.

The V and J genes are TRBV27 and TRBJ1-3, with 9 nucleotides matching TRBD1. The CDR3 is 15 amino acids. The germline V gene encodes CDR1 MNHEY and CDR2 SMNVEV (reference sequence). V trimming: 6 bases; J trimming: 5 bases; junction bases outside the gene matches: 8. This chain's CDR3 is CASRSTGGIRNTIYF. DNA for the CDR3: TGTGCCAGCAGGTCGACAGGGGGGATTCGAAACACCATATATTTT.

V usage is TRBV9 and J usage is TRBJ2-4; no clear D. Trimming took 0 bases from V and 2 from J, leaving 9 bases between them. CDR3 length equals 15 residues. Germline V gene data show CDR1 as SGDLS and CDR2 as YYNGEE. For the CDR3, the DNA is TGTGCCAGCAGCGTAGAAGTGGGAACCAAAAACATTCAGTACTTC. It translates to CASSVEVGTKNIQYF. Together with reference TRBV9 and TRBJ2-4, the CDR3 gives the full variable domain: DSGVTQTPKHLITATGQRVTLRCSPRSGDLSVYWYQQSLDQGLQFLIQYYNGEERAKGNILERFSAQQFPDLHSELNLSSLELGDSALYFCASSVEVGTKNIQYFGAGTRLSVL.

The genes are TRBV4-1 and TRBJ2-1; weak D call: TRBD1 (5 bases). This CDR3 is 14 amino acids long. Germline CDR1 reads MGHRA; CDR2 reads YSYEKL. Trimming cost V 1 base and J 15 bases, with 19 bases left between them. In DNA form, the CDR3 reads TGCGCCAGCAGCCAAGTACAAGGGGTCCCCCATCTGTTCTTC. Translation: CASSQVQGVPHLFF.

This sequence joins TRBV27 and TRBJ1-6; no definite D call. CDR1 and CDR2 (germline): MNHEY, SMNVEV (reference sequence). The germline V and J ends were trimmed by 5 bases and 10 bases, with 18 bases remaining between them. The length of the CDR3 is 15 residues. The CDR3 coding sequence is TGTGCCAGCAGTACCTCGGGCCCCTCGAGCTCACCCCTCCACTTT. Translation gives CASSTSGPSSSPLHF.

The gene calls are TRBV19 and TRBJ2-4, with D maybe TRBD1 (7 bases). The germline CDR1 and CDR2 sequences are LNHDA and SQIVND (reference sequence). The germline V and J ends were trimmed by 4 bases and 8 bases, with 15 bases remaining between them. CDR3 length: 14 residues. CDR3 coding DNA: TGTGCCAGTAGTACCTCAGGGGGGACGGACATTCAGTACTTC. It codes for CASSTSGGTDIQYF.

The rearrangement uses TRBV11-3 and TRBJ1-5; no firm D call. Germline V gene data show CDR1 as SGHNT and CDR2 as YENEEA. The V and J ends lost 4 bases and 3 bases respectively, with 7 bases between them. The CDR3 is 13 amino acids. The CDR3 loop is CASSSRPNQPQHF. CDR3 nucleotides: TGTGCCAGCAGCTCCCGACCCAATCAGCCCCAGCATTTT.

The chain has TRBV19 and TRBJ2-5; TRBD2 might be the D (6 bases). Per germline, CDR1 LNHDA and CDR2 SQIVND (reference sequence). The CDR3 totals 20 residues. Deletions cut 3 bases from V and 10 bases from J, with 36 bases between. The chain's CDR3 is CASSMAAGTSEQGNKRVQYF. The CDR3 coding sequence is TGTGCCAGTAGTATGGCCGCGGGGACGAGCGAACAAGGGAACAAGAGGGTCCAGTACTTC.

The CDR3, as DNA: TGTGCCAGCAGCATGACAGGGTCATACACTGAAGCTTTCTTT. Translation gives CASSMTGSYTEAFF. J is TRBJ1-1 and V is TRBV9; 7 nucleotides match TRBD1. V lost 4 bases and J lost 3; bases outside the gene matches: 6. This CDR3 region has 14 residues. Per the germline V gene, CDR1 is SGDLS and CDR2 is YYNGEE.

The V gene is TRBV7-2, the J gene TRBJ1-6; 9 bases are shared with TRBD1. This CDR3 contains 13 residues. V gave up 4 bases and J gave up 13 bases; unmatched junction bases: 5. CDR1 is SGHTA and CDR2 is FQGNSA in the germline V gene. CDR3 sequence: CASSSDRGQPLHF. As DNA, the CDR3 is TGTGCCAGCAGCTCGGACAGGGGCCAGCCCCTCCACTTT.